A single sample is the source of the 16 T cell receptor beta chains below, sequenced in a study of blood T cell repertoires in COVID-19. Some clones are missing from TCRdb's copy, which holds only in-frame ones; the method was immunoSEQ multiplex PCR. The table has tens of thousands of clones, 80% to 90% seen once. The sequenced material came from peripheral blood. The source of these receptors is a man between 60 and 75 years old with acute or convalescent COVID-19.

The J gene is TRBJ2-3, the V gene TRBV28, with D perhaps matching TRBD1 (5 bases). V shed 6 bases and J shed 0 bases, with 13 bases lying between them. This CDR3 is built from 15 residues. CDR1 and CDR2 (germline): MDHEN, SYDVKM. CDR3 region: CASRGPVLSTDTQYF. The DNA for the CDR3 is TGTGCCAGCAGGGGGCCGGTCCTAAGCACAGATACGCAGTATTTT.

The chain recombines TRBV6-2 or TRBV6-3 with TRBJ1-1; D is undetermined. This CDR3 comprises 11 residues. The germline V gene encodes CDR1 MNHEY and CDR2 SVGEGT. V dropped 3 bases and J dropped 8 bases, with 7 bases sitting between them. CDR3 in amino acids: CASSYYREAFF. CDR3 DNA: TGTGCCAGCAGTTATTACCGGGAAGCTTTCTTT.

CDR3 protein: CASSFGGGYGYTF. The CDR3 nucleotides read TGTGCCAGCAGTTTCGGGGGGGGGTATGGCTACACCTTC. The chain carries TRBV27 and TRBJ1-2; tentatively, D is TRBD1 (5 bases). The CDR3 totals 13 residues. Germline CDR1 MNHEY, CDR2 SMNVEV (reference sequence). V was cut by 3 bases and J by 5 bases, with 10 bases left in between.

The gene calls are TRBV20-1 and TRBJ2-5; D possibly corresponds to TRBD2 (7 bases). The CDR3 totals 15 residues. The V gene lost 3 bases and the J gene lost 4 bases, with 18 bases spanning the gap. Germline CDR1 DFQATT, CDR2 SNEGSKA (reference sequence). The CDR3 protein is CSASRGAGAPETQYF. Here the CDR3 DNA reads TGCAGTGCTAGTAGGGGGGCGGGAGCACCAGAGACCCAGTACTTC.

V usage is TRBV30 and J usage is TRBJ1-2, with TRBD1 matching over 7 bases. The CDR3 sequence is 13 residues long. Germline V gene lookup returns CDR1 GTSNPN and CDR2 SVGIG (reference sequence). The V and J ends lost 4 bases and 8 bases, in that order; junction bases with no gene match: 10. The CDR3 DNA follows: TGTGCCTGGATACGTACAGGGGCGGGGGGCTACACCTTC. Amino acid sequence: CAWIRTGAGGYTF.

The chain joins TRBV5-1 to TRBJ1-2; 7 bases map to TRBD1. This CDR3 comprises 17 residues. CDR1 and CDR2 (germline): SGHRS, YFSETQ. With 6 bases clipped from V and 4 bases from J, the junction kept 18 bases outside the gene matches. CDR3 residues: CASISSPGAGGTYGYTF. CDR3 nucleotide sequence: TGCGCCAGCATTTCGAGCCCTGGGGCAGGGGGAACCTATGGCTACACCTTC.

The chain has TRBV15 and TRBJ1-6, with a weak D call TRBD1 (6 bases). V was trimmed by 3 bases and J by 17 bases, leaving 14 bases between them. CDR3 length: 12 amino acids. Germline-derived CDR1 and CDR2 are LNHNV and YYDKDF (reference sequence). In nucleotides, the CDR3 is TGTGCCACCAGCAGGGACAGCTCGCGGATCCACTTT. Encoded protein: CATSRDSSRIHF. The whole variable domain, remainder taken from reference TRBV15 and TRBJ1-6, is DAMVIQNPRYQVTQFGKPVTLSCSQTLNHNVMYWYQQKSSQAPKLLFHYYDKDFNNEADTPDNFQSRRPNTSFCFLDIRSPGLGDTAMYLCATSRDSSRIHFGNGTRLTVT.

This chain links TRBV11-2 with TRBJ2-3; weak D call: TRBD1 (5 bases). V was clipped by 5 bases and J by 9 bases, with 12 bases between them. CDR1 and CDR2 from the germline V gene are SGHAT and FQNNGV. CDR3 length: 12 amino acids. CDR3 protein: CASSGEQDTQYF. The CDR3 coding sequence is TGTGCCAGCAGCGGAGAACAGGACACGCAGTATTTT.

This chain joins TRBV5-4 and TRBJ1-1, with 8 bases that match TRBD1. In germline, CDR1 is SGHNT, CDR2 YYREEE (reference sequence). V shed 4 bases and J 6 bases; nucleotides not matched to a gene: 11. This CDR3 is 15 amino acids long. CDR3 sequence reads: CASSNGQGEFAEAFF. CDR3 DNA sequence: TGTGCCAGCAGCAACGGACAGGGTGAGTTTGCTGAAGCTTTCTTT.

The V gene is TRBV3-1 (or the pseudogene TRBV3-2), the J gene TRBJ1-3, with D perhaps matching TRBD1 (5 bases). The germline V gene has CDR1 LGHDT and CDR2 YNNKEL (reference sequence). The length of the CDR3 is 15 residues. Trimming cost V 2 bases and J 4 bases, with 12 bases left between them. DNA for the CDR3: TGTGCCAGCAGCCAAATGCCAGGGTCCGGAAACACCATATATTTT. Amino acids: CASSQMPGSGNTIYF.

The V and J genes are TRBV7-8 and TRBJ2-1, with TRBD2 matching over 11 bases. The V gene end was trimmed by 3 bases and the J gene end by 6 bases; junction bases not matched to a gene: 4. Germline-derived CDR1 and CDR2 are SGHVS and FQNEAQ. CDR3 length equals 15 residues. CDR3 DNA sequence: TGTGCCAGCAGCTTGGGACTAGCGGTGTTCAATGAGCAGTTCTTC. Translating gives CASSLGLAVFNEQFF.

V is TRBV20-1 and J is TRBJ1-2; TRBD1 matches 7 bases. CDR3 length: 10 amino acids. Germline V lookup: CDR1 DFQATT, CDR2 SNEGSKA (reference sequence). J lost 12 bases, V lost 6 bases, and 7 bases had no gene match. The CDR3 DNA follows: TGCAGTGCCAGCACAGGGGCGAACACCTTC. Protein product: CSASTGANTF.

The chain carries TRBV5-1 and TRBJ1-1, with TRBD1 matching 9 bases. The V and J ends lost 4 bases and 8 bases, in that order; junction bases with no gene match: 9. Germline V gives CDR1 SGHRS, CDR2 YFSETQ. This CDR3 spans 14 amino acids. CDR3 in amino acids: CASSPTGQGGEAFF. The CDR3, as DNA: TGCGCCAGCAGCCCGACGGGACAGGGTGGGGAAGCTTTCTTT.

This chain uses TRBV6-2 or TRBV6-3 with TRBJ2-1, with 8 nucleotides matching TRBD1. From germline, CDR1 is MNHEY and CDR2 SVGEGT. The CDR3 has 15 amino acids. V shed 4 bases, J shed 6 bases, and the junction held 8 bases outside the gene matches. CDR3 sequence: CASSSRTGIGNEQFF. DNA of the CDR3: TGTGCCAGCAGTTCCCGGACAGGGATCGGCAATGAGCAGTTCTTC.

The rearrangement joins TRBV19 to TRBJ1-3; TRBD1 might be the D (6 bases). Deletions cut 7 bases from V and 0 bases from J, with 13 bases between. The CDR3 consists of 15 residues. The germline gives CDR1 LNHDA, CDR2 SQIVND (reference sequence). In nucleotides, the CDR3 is TGTGCCAGTACTCCGGACAGATACTCTGGAAACACCATATATTTT. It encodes CASTPDRYSGNTIYF.

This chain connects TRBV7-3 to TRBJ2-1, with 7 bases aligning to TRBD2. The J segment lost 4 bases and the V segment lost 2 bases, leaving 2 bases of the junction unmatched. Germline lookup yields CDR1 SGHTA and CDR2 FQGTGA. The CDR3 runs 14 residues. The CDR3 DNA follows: TGTGCCAGCAGCTTACTAGCGGATTACAATGAGCAGTTCTTC. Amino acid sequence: CASSLLADYNEQFF.